These T cell receptor beta chains were read from a single sample in a study of blood T cell repertoires in COVID-19. Sequencing used immunoSEQ multiplex PCR; TCRdb keeps in-frame clones, though not all of them. The repertoire holds about 220,000 clones, with 88% as singletons. The sample taken for sequencing was PBMCs or T cells enriched from blood (not recorded which). All receptors derive from a woman aged 25 to 39 who had recovered from COVID-19. Both conserved end residues are part of each CDR3. D genes are given only for firm matches. Rows give clone size only sometimes, using once, few, many, or a class for an expanded clone.

>TRBV7-8|TRBJ2-1|NA|NA
TGTGCCAGCAGCTCTTCGGGGGATAGTGAGCAGTTCTTC
CASSSSGDSEQFF
>TRBV3-1/TRBV3-2|TRBJ1-1|once|TRBD1
TGTGCCAGCAGCAAAGAAAACAGGGGGAACACTGAAGCTTTCTTT
CASSKENRGNTEAFF
>TRBV4-3|TRBJ2-1|NA|TRBD2
TGCGCCAGCAGCCAAGATCTAGGGACTAGAAGAGACAATGAGCAGTTCTTC
CASSQDLGTRRDNEQFF
>TRBV4-1|TRBJ2-5|once|NA
TGCGCCAGCAGCCAAGAATGGACAGAACAAGAGACCCAGTACTTC
CASSQEWTEQETQYF
>TRBV7-2|TRBJ1-1|NA|NA
TGTGCCAGCAGCTTTCTACAGGTGAACACTGAAGCTTTCTTT
CASSFLQVNTEAFF
>TRBV27|TRBJ1-4|NA|NA
TGTGCCAGCAGGGGAACCAGGGGAAGGGCTAATGAAAAACTGTTTTTT
CASRGTRGRANEKLFF
>TRBV7-3|TRBJ1-2|once|NA
TGTGCCAGCAGCCGGGACTATGGCTACACCTTC
CASSRDYGYTF
>TRBV7-9|TRBJ2-3|once|NA
TGTGCCAGCAGCTATAGCGAGGATACGCAGTATTTT
CASSYSEDTQYF
>TRBV11-3|TRBJ2-7|NA|TRBD2
TGTGCCAGCAGCTCCGTGTCGGGAGGCGAGCAGTACTTC
CASSSVSGGEQYF
>TRBV7-7|TRBJ2-7|NA|NA
TGTGCCAGCAGCCTCAGGGTAAGTAAGCCCTACGAGCAGTACTTC
CASSLRVSKPYEQYF
>TRBV7-7|TRBJ2-1|NA|TRBD2
TGTGCTAGCAGCATCGGGACTAGCGGGGGGATGAATGAGCAGTTCTTC
CASSIGTSGGMNEQFF
>TRBV7-6|TRBJ2-1|NA|NA
TGTGCCAGCAGCTTACTTAGATACGAGCAGTTCTTC
CASSLLRYEQFF
>TRBV3-1/TRBV3-2|TRBJ2-3|NA|NA
TGTGCCAGCAGCCAAGATGTAGCGACAAGCACAGATACGCAGTATTTT
CASSQDVATSTDTQYF
>TRBV29-1|TRBJ1-2|NA|NA
TGCAGCCTTATGGCCCCGGACAGCCTATCTAACTATGGCTACACCTTC
CSLMAPDSLSNYGYTF
>TRBV5-1|TRBJ1-2|NA|NA
TGCGCCAGCAGCCCAGACAGTCGTTTTAACTCTAACTATGGCTACACCTTC
CASSPDSRFNSNYGYTF
>TRBV24-1|TRBJ1-1|NA|TRBD1
TGTGCCACCAGTGGGGACAGGGATTGCACTGAAGCTTTCTTT
CATSGDRDCTEAFF
>TRBV7-8|TRBJ1-1|NA|TRBD1
TGTGCCAGCAGCTCTCTCCGGGACAGTGGGGCTTTCTTT
CASSSLRDSGAFF
>TRBV29-1|TRBJ2-7|NA|NA
TGCAGCGTCGGCTCAGGAGAGCAGTACTTC
CSVGSGEQYF
>TRBV4-3|TRBJ2-7|once|TRBD2
TGCGCCAGCAGCCAAGCCCAGCGGGGGGACTACGAGCAGTACTTC
CASSQAQRGDYEQYF
>TRBV9|TRBJ1-1|NA|NA
TGTGCCAGCAGCGTAGCTACAGGGAGGGAAGGTACTGAAGCTTTCTTT
CASSVATGREGTEAFF
>TRBV6-2/TRBV6-3|TRBJ2-1|NA|NA
TGTGCCAGCAGTTACGAACTAGGATTAAATGAGCAGTTCTTC
CASSYELGLNEQFF
>TRBV4-3|TRBJ2-3|NA|TRBD1
TGCGCCAGCAGCCAAGATTGGGGACAGAACACAGATACGCAGTATTTT
CASSQDWGQNTDTQYF
>TRBV15|TRBJ1-1|NA|NA
TGTGCCACCAGCAGAGATCGGGGGGTCGGAACTGAAGCTTTCTTT
CATSRDRGVGTEAFF
>TRBV5-5|TRBJ1-1|NA|TRBD1
TGTGCCAGCAGCCCGGGACAGGGGTACACTGAAGCTTTCTTT
CASSPGQGYTEAFF
>TRBV5-8|TRBJ1-5|few|NA
TGTGCCAGCAGCCAGGGTTGGGATGGCAATCAGCCCCAGCATTTT
CASSQGWDGNQPQHF
>TRBV7-2|TRBJ1-4|NA|NA
TGTGCCAGCAGCCGTACAGGGACCAAGAATGAAAAACTGTTTTTT
CASSRTGTKNEKLFF
>TRBV18|TRBJ2-4|NA|TRBD2
TGTGCCAGCTCACCGGGAGGGACAAACATTCAGTACTTC
CASSPGGTNIQYF
>TRBV12-3/TRBV12-4|TRBJ2-3|NA|NA
TGTGCCAGCAGAACAGATCACACAGATACGCAGTATTTT
CASRTDHTDTQYF
>TRBV2|TRBJ2-1|NA|NA
TGTGCCAGCATTCCGACTAGTTCTTCCTACAATGAGCAGTTCTTC
CASIPTSSSYNEQFF
>TRBV5-1|TRBJ2-3|NA|NA
TGCGCCAGCAGCTTGCAGGATCTCACAGATACGCAGTATTTT
CASSLQDLTDTQYF
>TRBV5-1|TRBJ1-1|NA|TRBD1
TGCGCCAGCAGCCGAGGGACAGTAGATAAGAACACTGAAGCTTTCTTT
CASSRGTVDKNTEAFF
>TRBV6-2/TRBV6-3|TRBJ1-6|once|NA
TGTGCCAGCAGTCCAACCAGAGGGGGAAATTCACCCCTCCACTTT
CASSPTRGGNSPLHF
>TRBV7-2|TRBJ1-6|few|TRBD1
TGTGCCAGCAGCTCCCCTTGGGACAGTAATTCACCCCTCCACTTT
CASSSPWDSNSPLHF
>TRBV7-7|TRBJ2-7|NA|TRBD2
TGTGCTAGCAGCTTAGGACCTACTAGCGGGGGATTTGCAGGCGAGCAGTACTTC
CASSLGPTSGGFAGEQYF
>TRBV25-1|TRBJ1-3|NA|NA
TGTGCCAGCAGCGGTGGTGGAAACACCATATATTTT
CASSGGGNTIYF
>TRBV7-8|TRBJ1-4|NA|NA
TGTGCCAGCAGTCCCGGACGGGGGGATGAAAAACTGTTTTTT
CASSPGRGDEKLFF
>TRBV18|TRBJ1-5|NA|TRBD1
TGTGCCAGCTCACCGTTCCCGCCGGGACAGTCGGATCGGCCCCAGCATTTT
CASSPFPPGQSDRPQHF
>TRBV7-3|TRBJ1-6|NA|TRBD1
TGTGCCAGCAGCTTAACGGGGACAGGGGTTTCACCCCTCCACTTT
CASSLTGTGVSPLHF
>TRBV11-2|TRBJ2-7|NA|TRBD1
TGTGCCAGCAGCGATGGACAGGGGTCGTACGAGCAGTACTTC
CASSDGQGSYEQYF
>TRBV7-9|TRBJ2-2|NA|TRBD1
TGTGCCAGCAGCTCCAGACAGGGGGCGAATCTGAAGGGGGAGCTGTTTTTT
CASSSRQGANLKGELFF
>TRBV2|TRBJ2-5|NA|NA
TGTGCCAGCAGTGTATTTAGCCAAGAGACCCAGTACTTC
CASSVFSQETQYF
>TRBV19|TRBJ2-1|NA|TRBD2
TGTGCCAGTAGTCCAACTAGCGGGGGGTTAGAGTTCTTC
CASSPTSGGLEFF